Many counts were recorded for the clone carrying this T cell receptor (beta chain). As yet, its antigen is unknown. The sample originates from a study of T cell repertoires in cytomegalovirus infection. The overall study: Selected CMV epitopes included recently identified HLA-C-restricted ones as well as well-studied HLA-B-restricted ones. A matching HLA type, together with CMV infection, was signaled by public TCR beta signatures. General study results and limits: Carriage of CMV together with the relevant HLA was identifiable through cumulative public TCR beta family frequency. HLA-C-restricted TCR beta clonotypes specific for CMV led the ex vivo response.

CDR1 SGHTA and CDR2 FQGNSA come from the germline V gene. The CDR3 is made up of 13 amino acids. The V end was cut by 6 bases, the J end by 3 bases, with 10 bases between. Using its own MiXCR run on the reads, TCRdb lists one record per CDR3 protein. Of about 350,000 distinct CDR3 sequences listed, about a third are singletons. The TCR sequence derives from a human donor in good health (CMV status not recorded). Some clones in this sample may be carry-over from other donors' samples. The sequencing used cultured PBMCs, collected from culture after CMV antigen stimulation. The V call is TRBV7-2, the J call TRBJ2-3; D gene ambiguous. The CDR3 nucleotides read TGTGCCAGCAGTTCTCCCCCTACAGATACGCAGTATTTT. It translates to CASSSPPTDTQYF.